Listed below are T cell receptor beta chains from one sample, sequenced in a study of cytomegalovirus exposure and HLA in healthy donors. The method was immunoSEQ multiplex PCR; TCRdb's version includes in-frame clones alone and lacks a portion of them. The sample lists under 200,000 clones, about an eighth occurring once. Sequenced material: PBMCs. These receptors were obtained from a man between 50 and 59 years old in good health and CMV-seropositive. Both conserved end residues are part of each CDR3. D genes are given only for firm matches. For some rows the clone size is stated as once, few or many, or as a class when expanded; others skip it.

V gene: TRBV21-1; clone size: few; J gene: TRBJ1-1; D gene: .; CDR3 protein: CASSYGSEGPCF; CDR3 DNA: TGTGCCAGCAGCTATGGTTCAGAGGGCCCATGCTTT
V gene: TRBV5-1; clone size: .; J gene: TRBJ2-7; D gene: TRBD1; CDR3 protein: CASSLTPGQGVLEQYF; CDR3 DNA: TGCGCCAGCAGCCTGACACCGGGACAGGGAGTATTAGAGCAGTACTTC
V gene: TRBV5-4; clone size: .; J gene: TRBJ2-7; D gene: TRBD1; CDR3 protein: CASSFTGDFEQYF; CDR3 DNA: TGTGCCAGCAGCTTCACAGGGGATTTCGAGCAGTACTTC
V gene: TRBV5-6; clone size: .; J gene: TRBJ2-3; D gene: TRBD2; CDR3 protein: CASSLLSGGGEDTQYF; CDR3 DNA: TGTGCCAGCAGCTTACTAAGCGGGGGGGGCGAAGATACGCAGTATTTT
V gene: TRBV5-6; clone size: few; J gene: TRBJ1-2; D gene: TRBD1; CDR3 protein: CASSSDRGISNYGYTF; CDR3 DNA: TGTGCCAGCAGCTCGGACAGGGGTATATCTAACTATGGCTACACCTTC
V gene: TRBV4-3; clone size: few; J gene: TRBJ1-6; D gene: .; CDR3 protein: CASSLHRETSPLHF; CDR3 DNA: TGCGCCAGCAGCCTTCACCGGGAAACGTCACCCCTCCACTTT
V gene: TRBV5-1; clone size: .; J gene: TRBJ2-1; D gene: TRBD2; CDR3 protein: CASSLALSGASVEQFF; CDR3 DNA: TGCGCCAGCAGCTTGGCCCTCAGCGGGGCATCGGTTGAGCAGTTCTTC
V gene: TRBV10-1; clone size: few; J gene: TRBJ1-5; D gene: .; CDR3 protein: CASSAGFNQPQHF; CDR3 DNA: TGCGCCAGCAGTGCAGGGTTCAATCAGCCCCAGCATTTT
V gene: TRBV6-4; clone size: few; J gene: TRBJ2-3; D gene: .; CDR3 protein: CASSDSRRDTQYF; CDR3 DNA: TGTGCCAGCAGTGACTCGAGGCGAGATACGCAGTATTTT
V gene: TRBV7-6; clone size: .; J gene: TRBJ1-6; D gene: .; CDR3 protein: CASSQSPSPYNSPLHF; CDR3 DNA: TGTGCCAGCAGCCAAAGCCCTTCCCCATATAATTCACCCCTCCACTTT
V gene: TRBV27; clone size: few; J gene: TRBJ1-3; D gene: .; CDR3 protein: CASSPGGGNTIYF; CDR3 DNA: TGTGCCAGCAGCCCAGGTGGGGGAAACACCATATATTTT
V gene: TRBV15; clone size: .; J gene: TRBJ1-4; D gene: TRBD1; CDR3 protein: CATVGRGRKGLFF; CDR3 DNA: TGTGCCACTGTGGGAAGGGGGCGAAAGGGACTGTTTTTT
V gene: TRBV4-3; clone size: few; J gene: TRBJ1-2; D gene: .; CDR3 protein: CASSQVPGGGYGYTF; CDR3 DNA: TGCGCCAGCAGCCAAGTCCCGGGGGGTGGCTATGGCTACACCTTC
V gene: TRBV7-2; clone size: few; J gene: TRBJ1-2; D gene: .; CDR3 protein: CASSPGTFNYGYTF; CDR3 DNA: TGTGCCAGCAGCCCCGGGACATTTAACTATGGCTACACCTTC
V gene: TRBV30; clone size: few; J gene: TRBJ1-5; D gene: .; CDR3 protein: CAWSVRLGVRQPQHF; CDR3 DNA: TGTGCCTGGAGTGTACGGTTAGGGGTCAGGCAGCCCCAGCATTTT
V gene: TRBV7-2; clone size: .; J gene: TRBJ2-2; D gene: .; CDR3 protein: CASSRAGPANTGELFF; CDR3 DNA: TGTGCCAGCAGCCGGGCGGGTCCCGCGAACACCGGGGAGCTGTTTTTT
V gene: TRBV6-5; clone size: few; J gene: TRBJ1-2; D gene: .; CDR3 protein: CASSYSGTNYGYTF; CDR3 DNA: TGTGCCAGCAGTTACTCTGGCACTAACTATGGCTACACCTTC
V gene: TRBV19; clone size: .; J gene: TRBJ1-4; D gene: .; CDR3 protein: CASSIGAQVINEKLFF; CDR3 DNA: TGTGCCAGTAGTATAGGCGCCCAGGTGATTAATGAAAAACTGTTTTTT
V gene: TRBV11-3; clone size: .; J gene: TRBJ2-3; D gene: .; CDR3 protein: CASSLDLQIGTDTQYF; CDR3 DNA: TGTGCCAGCAGCTTAGATCTACAGATTGGCACAGATACGCAGTATTTT
V gene: TRBV9; clone size: .; J gene: TRBJ2-3; D gene: .; CDR3 protein: CASSVSGDTQYF; CDR3 DNA: TGTGCCAGCAGCGTATCAGGAGATACGCAGTATTTT
V gene: TRBV7-3; clone size: .; J gene: TRBJ2-2; D gene: TRBD1; CDR3 protein: CASSPGTGFTGELFF; CDR3 DNA: TGTGCCAGCAGTCCCGGGACAGGTTTCACCGGGGAGCTGTTTTTT
V gene: TRBV2; clone size: few; J gene: TRBJ2-1; D gene: TRBD2; CDR3 protein: CASTPGLAVYNEQFF; CDR3 DNA: TGTGCCAGCACCCCGGGACTAGCTGTATACAATGAGCAGTTCTTC
V gene: TRBV19; clone size: .; J gene: TRBJ2-7; D gene: .; CDR3 protein: CASSKGGSGQRVVEQYF; CDR3 DNA: TGTGCCAGTAGCAAAGGGGGATCGGGACAGCGGGTTGTAGAGCAGTACTTC
V gene: TRBV30; clone size: .; J gene: TRBJ1-1; D gene: .; CDR3 protein: CAWTLRRENTEAFF; CDR3 DNA: TGTGCCTGGACCCTGAGGAGGGAGAACACTGAAGCTTTCTTT